What follows are 18 T cell receptor beta chains derived from one specimen sequenced in a study of identifying expanded T cells in peripheral blood. Measured with immunoSEQ multiplex PCR; TCRdb has only the in-frame clones, and not every one. The sample yields 100,000 to 150,000 clones, 75% to 90% seen once. The sample was blood. Receptor source: a person aged 18-70 years in good health.

The V call is TRBV7-9, the J call TRBJ1-1; D may be TRBD1 (5 bases). Germline V lookup: CDR1 SEHNR, CDR2 FQNEAQ (reference sequence). Trimming shortened V by 5 bases and J by 8 bases, and 18 bases separated the two germline ends. The CDR3 is 14 amino acids. The DNA of the CDR3 is TGTGCCAGCAGCCTATCTCTTGGGGACTCAGAAGCTTTCTTT. It specifies CASSLSLGDSEAFF.

The J gene is TRBJ1-1, the V gene TRBV5-4; possible D gene TRBD1, 5 bases. This CDR3 is built from 15 residues. V dropped 4 bases and J dropped 0 bases, with 13 bases sitting between them. Germline values: CDR1 SGHNT, CDR2 YYREEE (reference sequence). The CDR3 DNA reads as TGTGCCAGCAGCCGATGGGGGGGGATGAACACTGAAGCTTTCTTT. This codes for CASSRWGGMNTEAFF.

This chain joins TRBV19 and TRBJ1-2; 8 nucleotides match TRBD1. V gave up 8 bases and J gave up 1 base; unmatched junction bases: 15. The germline V gene encodes CDR1 LNHDA and CDR2 SQIVND (reference sequence). The CDR3 runs to 17 residues. Written as DNA, the CDR3 is TGTGCCAGTGATGCCCCGGGACAGGCAACACATAACTATGGCTACACCTTC. The encoded protein is CASDAPGQATHNYGYTF.

The gene calls are TRBV30 and TRBJ1-4, with TRBD1 matching 7 bases. The germline CDR1 and CDR2 sequences are GTSNPN and SVGIG (reference sequence). CDR3 length: 13 amino acids. Trimming removed 5 bases from V and 3 bases from J; junction bases left unmatched: 3. The DNA of the CDR3 is TGTGCCTGGGCCGGGACAGCTAATGAAAAACTGTTTTTT. Its translation is CAWAGTANEKLFF.

The V and J genes are TRBV19 and TRBJ2-7; D possibly corresponds to TRBD2 (6 bases). Between the trimmed V and J ends, which lost 3 bases and 6 bases, there was a span of 12 bases. CDR1 is LNHDA and CDR2 is SQIVND in the germline V gene (reference sequence). The CDR3 sequence is 13 residues long. Written as DNA, the CDR3 is TGTGCCAGTAGTATGGAGGGGCCCTTCGAGCAGTACTTC. As protein: CASSMEGPFEQYF.

In its sample, this clone was seen once. This rearrangement joins TRBV5-4 to TRBJ1-1; no reliable D call. CDR1 and CDR2 from the germline V gene are SGHNT and YYREEE (reference sequence). The CDR3 extends over 12 amino acids. Trimming stripped 1 base from V and 4 bases from J, with 5 bases between. In DNA, the CDR3 is TGTGCCAGCAGCTTGCTCGGCACTGAAGCTTTCTTT. Residues: CASSLLGTEAFF.

Remarks on this clone: Other DNA sequences in this sample translate to the same CDR3. The chain carries TRBV30 and TRBJ1-2, with D possibly TRBD1 on 6 matching bases. In germline, CDR1 is GTSNPN, CDR2 SVGIG (reference sequence). V lost 3 bases and J lost 5, with 7 bases in between. This CDR3 region has 11 residues. The CDR3 DNA reads TGTGCCTGGAGCAGGGGATATGGCTACACCTTC. Protein product: CAWSRGYGYTF. The entire variable domain, with the rest obtained from reference TRBV30 and TRBJ1-2, is as follows: SQTIHQWPATLVQPVGSPLSLECTVEGTSNPNLYWYRQAAGRGLQLLFYSVGIGQISSEVPQNLSASRPQDRQFILSSKKLLLSDSGFYLCAWSRGYGYTFGSGTRLTVV.

The gene calls are TRBV7-2 and TRBJ2-7; unclear D gene. The germline V and J ends were trimmed by 1 base and 5 bases, with 3 bases remaining between them. The CDR3 sequence is 11 residues long. Germline CDR1 reads SGHTA; CDR2 reads FQGNSA. CDR3 nucleotide sequence: TGTGCCAGCAGCTTAGTCCACGAGCAGTACTTC. It yields the protein CASSLVHEQYF.

This clone has more than one count but fewer than ten. The genes are TRBV20-1 and TRBJ1-2; D not resolved. Germline V gene data show CDR1 as DFQATT and CDR2 as SNEGSKA (reference sequence). CDR3 size: 10 residues. V was trimmed by 5 bases and J by 5 bases, leaving 6 bases between them. CDR3 nucleotide sequence: TGCAGTGCTTCTGGGTATGGCTACACCTTC. Amino acid sequence: CSASGYGYTF.

V gene TRBV19 combines with J gene TRBJ2-3; D perhaps matches TRBD1 (6 bases). Germline V gene data show CDR1 as LNHDA and CDR2 as SQIVND (reference sequence). V shed 5 bases and J shed 0 bases, with 15 bases lying between them. CDR3 length: 16 residues. The CDR3 DNA reads as TGTGCCAGTAGTCCTCAGGCAGGGGCTAGCACAGATACGCAGTATTTT. This encodes CASSPQAGASTDTQYF.

The CDR3 region is CASSSESLAGTQYF. CDR3 in DNA: TGTGCCAGCAGCTCTGAAAGTTTAGCCGGGACCCAGTACTTC. The gene calls are TRBV7-3 and TRBJ2-5, with D uncertain. CDR1 and CDR2 from the germline V gene are SGHTA and FQGTGA. The ends were cut back, 4 bases at V and 7 bases at J, with 16 bases in the middle. The CDR3 sequence is 14 residues long.

This rearrangement joins TRBV30 to TRBJ2-5, with D uncertain. The CDR3 runs to 12 residues. The germline gives CDR1 GTSNPN, CDR2 SVGIG (reference sequence). V lost 8 bases to trimming and J lost 7 bases, with 17 bases between them. The CDR3: CAPNDGLGTQYF. CDR3 DNA sequence: TGTGCCCCTAACGACGGGCTCGGGACCCAGTACTTC.

This clone was seen a single time. The V call is TRBV7-2, the J call TRBJ2-1; D possibly matches TRBD1 or TRBD2 (5 bases each). CDR1 is SGHTA, CDR2 FQGNSA, per germline. Trimming stripped 3 bases from V and 6 bases from J, with 15 bases between. The CDR3 totals 15 residues. Written as DNA, the CDR3 is TGTGCCAGCAGCTTGGGACCACTTGGGGGCAATGAGCAGTTCTTC. This gives the protein CASSLGPLGGNEQFF.

The chain carries TRBV21-1 and TRBJ2-7; the table's D call, TRBD2, was not checked against the DNA. TRBV21-1 is noted as a pseudogene. The CDR3 contains 15 residues. The CDR3 reads CASREMRNPAYEQYF. The DNA of the CDR3 is TGTGCCAGCAGGGAGATGAGGAACCCGGCCTACGAGCAGTACTTC.

V is TRBV9 and J is TRBJ1-2; perhaps TRBD1 as D (5 bases). Germline lookup yields CDR1 SGDLS and CDR2 YYNGEE. V lost 0 bases to trimming and J lost 6 bases, with 12 bases between them. CDR3 size: 14 residues. The DNA of the CDR3 is TGTGCCAGCAGCGTAGGGGCAGGGTACGATGGCTACACCTTC. Amino acid sequence: CASSVGAGYDGYTF.

The chain combines TRBV4-3 with TRBJ2-5; 10 bases align to TRBD2. The CDR3 covers 17 residues. Germline V lookup: CDR1 LGHNA, CDR2 YSLEER. With V trimmed by 0 bases and J by 5 bases, 9 bases remained unmatched. CDR3: CASSQEKAGGPLETQYF. Here the CDR3 DNA reads TGCGCCAGCAGCCAAGAAAAAGCGGGGGGGCCGTTGGAGACCCAGTACTTC.

The rearrangement joins TRBV7-2 to TRBJ1-2, with 8 bases lining up with TRBD1. The CDR3 runs 14 residues. The V gene end was trimmed by 6 bases and the J gene end by 8 bases; junction bases not matched to a gene: 11. Germline V lookup: CDR1 SGHTA, CDR2 FQGNSA. The CDR3 nucleotides read TGTGCCAGCAGTCTTAGACAGGGGTCTGAGGGCTACACCTTC. This translates into CASSLRQGSEGYTF.

A single count supports this clone. The chain employs TRBV2 and TRBJ2-3; 8 nucleotides agree with TRBD1. The germline V gene has CDR1 SNHLY and CDR2 FYNNEI. J was trimmed by 3 bases and V by 1 base; bases with no gene match: 3. The CDR3 contains 15 residues. The CDR3 nucleotides are TGTGCCAGCAGTGAAGACAGGGGGGCAACAGATACGCAGTATTTT. Protein sequence: CASSEDRGATDTQYF. The full variable domain, completed using reference TRBV2 and TRBJ2-3, is EPEVTQTPSHQVTQMGQEVILRCVPISNHLYFYWYRQILGQKVEFLVSFYNNEISEKSEIFDDQFSVERPDGSNFTLKIRSTKLEDSAMYFCASSEDRGATDTQYFGPGTRLTVL.